These T cell receptor beta chains were read from a single sample in a study of cytomegalovirus exposure and HLA in healthy donors. Measured with immunoSEQ multiplex PCR; TCRdb has only the in-frame clones, and not every one. The table includes 100,000 or so clones, 75% detected once. Material: PBMCs. The receptors derive from a male donor in good health and CMV-seropositive. The CDR3 runs from the conserved cysteine through the conserved F or W. A D gene is named only where the DNA matches it firmly. The size of a clone is reported for some rows only, either as once, few or many, or as a class for expanded clones.

TRBV4-1,TRBJ2-1,TRBD1,once,CASSQDPGQGSGKDNEQFF,TGCGCCAGCAGCCAAGATCCGGGACAGGGTTCTGGTAAAGACAATGAGCAGTTCTTC
TRBV28,TRBJ1-2,TRBD1,.,CASASRGLGYTF,TGTGCCAGCGCATCGAGGGGGCTTGGCTACACCTTC
TRBV4-1,TRBJ2-3,.,.,CASYYAGTQYF,TGCGCCAGCTACTACGCGGGAACGCAGTATTTT
TRBV19,TRBJ2-4,.,few,CASSILSGSTFDIQYF,TGTGCCAGTAGTATTTTGAGCGGGTCGACTTTTGACATTCAGTACTTC
TRBV4-1,TRBJ2-3,.,once,CASSQESTVDTQYF,TGCGCCAGCAGCCAGGAGTCGACTGTGGATACGCAGTATTTT
TRBV30,TRBJ1-3,.,few,CAWSGPRDTSGRNTIYF,TGTGCCTGGAGTGGCCCCCGAGACACCTCCGGGAGAAACACCATATATTTT
TRBV19,TRBJ1-3,TRBD1,.,CASSIQGGPGNTIYF,TGTGCCAGTAGTATCCAGGGGGGCCCTGGAAACACCATATATTTT
TRBV11-3,TRBJ2-5,.,.,CASSPSPRGETQYF,TGTGCCAGCAGCCCAAGCCCAAGGGGGGAGACCCAGTACTTC
TRBV2,TRBJ2-5,TRBD2,.,CASSELGGAGETQYF,TGTGCCAGCAGTGAACTCGGGGGGGCCGGGGAGACCCAGTACTTC
TRBV12-2,TRBJ2-1,.,.,CASRLRPRLFTGYNEQFF,TGTGCAAGTCGCTTGAGACCCCGACTGTTCACGGGATACAATGAGCAGTTCTTC
TRBV6-6,TRBJ1-2,.,.,CASSYSAGNYGYTF,TGTGCCAGCAGTTACTCGGCAGGGAACTATGGCTACACCTTC
TRBV6-6,TRBJ2-5,.,.,CASSYESETQYF,TGTGCCAGCAGTTATGAGTCAGAGACCCAGTACTTC
TRBV28,TRBJ1-4,.,.,CASSPFPGNEKLFF,TGTGCCAGCAGCCCCTTCCCAGGAAATGAAAAACTGTTTTTT
TRBV7-2,TRBJ2-1,TRBD2,.,CASSRGLGGLSKFF,TGTGCCAGCAGCCGGGGCTTGGGGGGACTATCAAAGTTCTTC
TRBV2,TRBJ1-5,.,.,CASSAGSSNQPQHF,TGTGCCAGCAGCGCAGGGTCTAGCAATCAGCCCCAGCATTTT
TRBV30,TRBJ2-7,.,.,CAWTTYSYEQYF,TGTGCCTGGACGACTTATTCCTACGAGCAGTACTTC
TRBV7-2,TRBJ1-3,TRBD1,.,CASSFSQGAGGNTIYF,TGTGCCAGCAGCTTCTCACAGGGGGCTGGGGGAAACACCATATATTTT
TRBV19,TRBJ1-5,TRBD1,once,CASSRQGAVSNQPQHF,TGTGCCAGTAGTCGACAGGGGGCCGTAAGCAATCAGCCCCAGCATTTT
TRBV9,TRBJ2-2,.,.,CASSVVNAGTGELFF,TGTGCCAGCAGCGTCGTAAACGCGGGGACCGGGGAGCTGTTTTTT
TRBV6-1,TRBJ2-4,TRBD2,.,CASSGPSGGEGNIQYF,TGTGCCAGCAGTGGACCAAGCGGGGGCGAGGGAAACATTCAGTACTTC
TRBV5-1,TRBJ2-7,TRBD1,.,CASSPAGTGLHEQYF,TGCGCCAGCAGCCCGGCGGGGACAGGTCTTCACGAGCAGTACTTC
TRBV6-1,TRBJ2-5,TRBD2,.,CASSVLAGEPGETQYF,TGTGCCAGCAGTGTACTAGCGGGGGAGCCGGGGGAGACCCAGTACTTC
TRBV6-1,TRBJ1-5,TRBD1,.,CASSEVRQGTYSNQPQHF,TGTGCCAGCAGTGAAGTTAGACAGGGGACTTATAGCAATCAGCCCCAGCATTTT
TRBV19,TRBJ1-2,.,.,CASSIGLAGGYTF,TGTGCCAGTAGTATCGGTCTGGCAGGAGGCTACACCTTC
TRBV4-1,TRBJ1-1,.,.,CASSQEARTEAFF,TGCGCCAGCAGCCAGGAGGCCCGGACTGAAGCTTTCTTT
TRBV18,TRBJ1-4,.,.,CASSPTTGENEKLFF,TGTGCCAGCTCACCGACGACGGGAGAAAATGAAAAACTGTTTTTT
TRBV11-3,TRBJ1-6,.,.,CASRRQIPGSPLHF,TGTGCCAGCAGGCGACAGATCCCAGGATCACCCCTCCACTTT
TRBV15,TRBJ2-7,TRBD2,.,CATRDWRGDNSYEQYF,TGTGCCACCAGGGACTGGCGGGGGGATAACTCCTACGAGCAGTACTTC
TRBV5-1,TRBJ2-7,TRBD1,.,CASSFGTGAYEQYF,TGCGCCAGCAGCTTTGGGACAGGAGCCTACGAGCAGTACTTC
TRBV4-3,TRBJ2-2,.,.,CASSQFRAGTGELFF,TGCGCCAGCAGCCAATTCAGGGCTGGCACCGGGGAGCTGTTTTTT
TRBV29-1,TRBJ2-6,.,.,CIRTGSGANVLTF,TGCATCCGTACAGGGTCCGGGGCCAACGTCCTGACTTTC
TRBV5-1,TRBJ2-1,TRBD2,.,CASSLELAGSYNEQFF,TGCGCCAGCAGCTTGGAACTAGCGGGGTCCTACAATGAGCAGTTCTTC
TRBV7-2,TRBJ2-7,TRBD2,.,CASSLVAGGTYEQYF,TGTGCCAGCAGCTTAGTAGCGGGGGGAACCTACGAGCAGTACTTC
TRBV7-8,TRBJ2-5,.,.,CASSLLGPGEQYF,TGTGCCAGCAGCTTGTTGGGGCCGGGGGAGCAGTACTTC
TRBV5-4,TRBJ1-6,.,.,CASSPTLTNSPLHF,TGTGCCAGCAGCCCTACCTTAACCAATTCACCCCTCCACTTT
TRBV5-1,TRBJ1-3,TRBD1,.,CASRPDRASGNTIYF,TGCGCCAGCAGGCCCGACAGGGCCTCAGGAAACACCATATATTTT
TRBV19,TRBJ1-1,.,few,CASSTPGKNTEAFF,TGTGCCAGTAGTACGCCCGGGAAGAACACTGAAGCTTTCTTT
TRBV4-1,TRBJ2-2,TRBD1,.,CAGSLGTGGTGELFF,TGCGCCGGCAGCCTCGGGACAGGGGGGACCGGGGAGCTGTTTTTT
TRBV6-5,TRBJ1-6,.,.,CASSGGVWSPLHF,TGTGCCAGCAGTGGAGGGGTCTGGTCACCCCTCCACTTT
TRBV9,TRBJ1-5,TRBD1,.,CASSPGTGALNQPQHF,TGTGCCAGCAGCCCAGGGACAGGGGCCTTAAATCAGCCCCAGCATTTT
TRBV4-1,TRBJ1-6,.,few,CASSQIQVANSPLHF,TGCGCCAGCAGCCAAATACAGGTTGCTAATTCACCCCTCCACTTT
TRBV15,TRBJ2-5,TRBD2,.,CATSREAGGEETQYF,TGTGCCACCAGCAGAGAAGCCGGGGGGGAAGAGACCCAGTACTTC
TRBV11-3,TRBJ1-4,.,few,CASSRPGWREKLFF,TGTGCCAGCAGTAGACCAGGTTGGCGTGAAAAACTGTTTTTT
TRBV18,TRBJ1-1,TRBD1,.,CASSPTGGGNEAFF,TGTGCCAGCTCACCGACAGGGGGCGGAAATGAAGCTTTCTTT
TRBV28,TRBJ1-4,.,.,CASSSQGRRPNEKLFF,TGTGCCAGCAGTTCTCAGGGTAGGCGCCCTAATGAAAAACTGTTTTTT
TRBV10-2,TRBJ1-4,TRBD1,.,CASSGPGQGNEKLFF,TGCGCCAGCAGTGGGCCGGGACAGGGTAATGAAAAACTGTTTTTT
TRBV6-1,TRBJ2-7,TRBD1,.,CASRENYRGNEQYF,TGTGCCAGCAGGGAAAACTACAGGGGAAACGAGCAGTACTTC
TRBV5-1,TRBJ1-1,TRBD1,once,CASSSGQGTNTEAFF,TGCGCCAGCAGCTCGGGACAGGGGACGAACACTGAAGCTTTCTTT
TRBV25-1,TRBJ1-4,TRBD1,.,CASSTSGQLNEKLFF,TGTGCCAGCAGTACCTCGGGACAGCTGAATGAAAAACTGTTTTTT
TRBV6-6,TRBJ1-5,TRBD1,few,CASSSGTGESQPQHF,TGTGCCAGCAGTTCTGGGACAGGGGAAAGTCAGCCCCAGCATTTT